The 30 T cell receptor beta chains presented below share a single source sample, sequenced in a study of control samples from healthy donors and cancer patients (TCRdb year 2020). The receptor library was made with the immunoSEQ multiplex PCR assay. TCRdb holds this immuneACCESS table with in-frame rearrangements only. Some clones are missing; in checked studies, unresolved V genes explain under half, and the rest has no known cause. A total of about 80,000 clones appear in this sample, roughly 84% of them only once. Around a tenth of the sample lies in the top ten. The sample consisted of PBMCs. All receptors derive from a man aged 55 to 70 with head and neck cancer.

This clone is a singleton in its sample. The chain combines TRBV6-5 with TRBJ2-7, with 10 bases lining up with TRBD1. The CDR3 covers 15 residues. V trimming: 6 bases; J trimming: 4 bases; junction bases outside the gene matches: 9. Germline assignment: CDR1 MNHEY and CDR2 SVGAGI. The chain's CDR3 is CASSGETGGTYEQYF. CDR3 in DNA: TGTGCCAGCAGCGGGGAGACAGGGGGCACTTACGAGCAGTACTTC.

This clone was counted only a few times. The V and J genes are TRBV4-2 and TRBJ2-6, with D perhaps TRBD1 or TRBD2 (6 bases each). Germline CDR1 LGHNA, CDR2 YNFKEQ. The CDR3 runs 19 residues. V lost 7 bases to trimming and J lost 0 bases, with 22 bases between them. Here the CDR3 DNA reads TGTGCCAGCACCATGCTACCGGGGGCGTCTAGCTCTGGGGCCAACGTCCTGACTTTC. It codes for CASTMLPGASSSGANVLTF.

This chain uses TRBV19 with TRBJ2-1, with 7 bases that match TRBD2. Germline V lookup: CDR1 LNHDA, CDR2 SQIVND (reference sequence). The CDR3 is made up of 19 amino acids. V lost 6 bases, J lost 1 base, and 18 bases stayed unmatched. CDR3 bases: TGTGCCAGTAGCAATAACATATGGACTAGACAGCGTTCCTACAATGAGCAGTTCTTC. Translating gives CASSNNIWTRQRSYNEQFF. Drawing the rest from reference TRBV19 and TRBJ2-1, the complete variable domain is DGGITQSPKYLFRKEGQNVTLSCEQNLNHDAMYWYRQDPGQGLRLIYYSQIVNDFQKGDIAEGYSVSREKKESFPLTVTSAQKNPTAFYLCASSNNIWTRQRSYNEQFFGPGTRLTVL.

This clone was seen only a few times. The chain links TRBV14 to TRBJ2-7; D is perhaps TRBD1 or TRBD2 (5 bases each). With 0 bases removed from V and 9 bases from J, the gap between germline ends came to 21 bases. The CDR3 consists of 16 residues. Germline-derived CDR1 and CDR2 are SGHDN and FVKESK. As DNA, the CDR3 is TGTGCCAGCAGCCAAGATCCCCGAGGGACGCAGTCAAGGCAGTACTTC. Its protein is CASSQDPRGTQSRQYF.

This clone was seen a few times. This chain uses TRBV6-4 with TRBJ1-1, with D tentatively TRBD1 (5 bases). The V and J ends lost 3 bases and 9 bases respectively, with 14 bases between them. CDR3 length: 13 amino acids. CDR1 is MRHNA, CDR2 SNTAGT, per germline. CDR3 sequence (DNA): TGTGCCAGCAGTGATTTTAGAGGGACCCAAGCTTTCTTT. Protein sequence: CASSDFRGTQAFF.

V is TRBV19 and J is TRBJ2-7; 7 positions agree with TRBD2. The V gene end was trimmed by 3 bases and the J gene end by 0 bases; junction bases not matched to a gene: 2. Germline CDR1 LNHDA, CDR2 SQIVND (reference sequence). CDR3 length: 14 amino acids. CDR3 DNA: TGTGCCAGTAGTATGGGACTATCCTCCTACGAGCAGTACTTC. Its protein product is CASSMGLSSYEQYF.

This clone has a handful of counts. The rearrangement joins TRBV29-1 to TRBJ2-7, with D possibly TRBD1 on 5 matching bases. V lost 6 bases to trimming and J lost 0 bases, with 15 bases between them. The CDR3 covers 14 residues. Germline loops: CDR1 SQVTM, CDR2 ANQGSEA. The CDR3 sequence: CSVPAQGTSYEQYF. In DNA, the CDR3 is TGCAGCGTCCCAGCCCAGGGCACCTCCTACGAGCAGTACTTC.

Written as DNA, the CDR3 is TGTGCCAGCAGCCTTACTAGCAATGAGCAGTTCTTC. It translates to CASSLTSNEQFF. V and J are TRBV12-3 or TRBV12-4 and TRBJ2-1; D possibly corresponds to TRBD2 (5 bases). The CDR3 is 12 residues long. Trimming cost V 6 bases and J 6 bases, with 9 bases left between them.

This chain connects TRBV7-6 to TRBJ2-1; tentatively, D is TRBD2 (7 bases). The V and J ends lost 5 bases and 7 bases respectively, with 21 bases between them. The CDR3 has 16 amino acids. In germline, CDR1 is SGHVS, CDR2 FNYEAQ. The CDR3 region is CASSLWGAGVGNEQFF. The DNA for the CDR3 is TGTGCCAGCAGCCTCTGGGGGGCGGGAGTAGGTAATGAGCAGTTCTTC.

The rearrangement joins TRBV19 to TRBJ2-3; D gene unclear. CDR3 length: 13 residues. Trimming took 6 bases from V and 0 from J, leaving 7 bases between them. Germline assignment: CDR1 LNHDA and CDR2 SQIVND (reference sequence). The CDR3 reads CASRQRSTDTQYF. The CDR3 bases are TGTGCCAGTAGGCAACGGAGCACAGATACGCAGTATTTT.

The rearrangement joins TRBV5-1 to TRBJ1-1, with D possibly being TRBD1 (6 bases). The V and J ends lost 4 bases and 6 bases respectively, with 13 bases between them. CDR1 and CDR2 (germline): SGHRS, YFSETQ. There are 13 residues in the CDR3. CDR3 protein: CASSLGGAAEAFF. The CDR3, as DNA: TGCGCCAGCAGCCTGGGGGGGGCGGCTGAAGCTTTCTTT.

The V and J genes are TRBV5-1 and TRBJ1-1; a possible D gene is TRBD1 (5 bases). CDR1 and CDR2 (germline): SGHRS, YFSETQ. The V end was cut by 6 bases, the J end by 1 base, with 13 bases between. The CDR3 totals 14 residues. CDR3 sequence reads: CASMGDVGNTEAFF. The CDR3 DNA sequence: TGCGCCAGCATGGGGGATGTAGGGAACACTGAAGCTTTCTTT. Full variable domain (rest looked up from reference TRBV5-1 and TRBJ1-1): KAGVTQTPRYLIKTRGQQVTLSCSPISGHRSVSWYQQTPGQGLQFLFEYFSETQRNKGNFPGRFSGRQFSNSRSEMNVSTLELGDSALYLCASMGDVGNTEAFFGQGTRLTVV.

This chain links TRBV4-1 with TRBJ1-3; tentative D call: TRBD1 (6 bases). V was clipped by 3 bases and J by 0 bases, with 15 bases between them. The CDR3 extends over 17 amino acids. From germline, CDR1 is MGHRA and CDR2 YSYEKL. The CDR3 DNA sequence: TGCGCCAGCAGCCAGGGTCCGGGACACAGCTCTGGAAACACCATATATTTT. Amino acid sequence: CASSQGPGHSSGNTIYF.

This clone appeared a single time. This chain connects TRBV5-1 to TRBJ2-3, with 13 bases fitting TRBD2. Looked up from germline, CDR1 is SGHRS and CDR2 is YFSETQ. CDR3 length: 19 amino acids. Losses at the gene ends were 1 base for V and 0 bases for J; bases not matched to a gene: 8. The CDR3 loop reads CASSLTGLAGVSSTDTQYF. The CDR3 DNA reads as TGCGCCAGCAGCTTGACAGGACTAGCGGGGGTCTCAAGCACAGATACGCAGTATTTT.

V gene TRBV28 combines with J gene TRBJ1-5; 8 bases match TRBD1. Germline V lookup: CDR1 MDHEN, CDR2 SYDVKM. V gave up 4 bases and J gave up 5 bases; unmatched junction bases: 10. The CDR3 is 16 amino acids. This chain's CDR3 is CASSSPRQGRYQPQHF. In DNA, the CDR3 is TGTGCCAGCAGTTCCCCAAGACAGGGGAGGTATCAGCCCCAGCATTTT.

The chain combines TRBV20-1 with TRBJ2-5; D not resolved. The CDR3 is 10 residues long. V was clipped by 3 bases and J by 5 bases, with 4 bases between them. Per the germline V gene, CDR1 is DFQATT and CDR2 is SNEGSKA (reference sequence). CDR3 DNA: TGCAGTGCTAGTGTGGAGACCCAGTACTTC. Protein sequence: CSASVETQYF.

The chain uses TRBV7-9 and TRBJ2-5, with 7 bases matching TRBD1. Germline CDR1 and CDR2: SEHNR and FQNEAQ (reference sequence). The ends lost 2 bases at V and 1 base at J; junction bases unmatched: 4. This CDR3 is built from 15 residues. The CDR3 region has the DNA TGTGCCAGCAGCTTAATAGACAGGGCCCAAGAGACCCAGTACTTC. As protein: CASSLIDRAQETQYF.

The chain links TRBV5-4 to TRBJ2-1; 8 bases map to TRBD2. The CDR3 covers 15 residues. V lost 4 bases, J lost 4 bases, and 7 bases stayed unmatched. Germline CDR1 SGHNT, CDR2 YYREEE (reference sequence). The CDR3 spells CASSQTSGVYNEQFF. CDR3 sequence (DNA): TGTGCCAGCAGCCAAACTAGCGGAGTATACAATGAGCAGTTCTTC.

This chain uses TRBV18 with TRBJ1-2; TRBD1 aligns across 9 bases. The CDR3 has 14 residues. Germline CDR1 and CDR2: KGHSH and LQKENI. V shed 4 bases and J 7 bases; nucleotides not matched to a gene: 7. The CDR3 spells CASSQGQGFAGYTF. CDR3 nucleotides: TGTGCCAGCTCACAAGGACAGGGGTTCGCTGGCTACACCTTC. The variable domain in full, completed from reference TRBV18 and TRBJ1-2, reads NAGVMQNPRHLVRRRGQEARLRCSPMKGHSHVYWYRQLPEEGLKFMVYLQKENIIDESGMPKERFSAEFPKEGPSILRIQQVVRGDSAAYFCASSQGQGFAGYTFGSGTRLTVV.

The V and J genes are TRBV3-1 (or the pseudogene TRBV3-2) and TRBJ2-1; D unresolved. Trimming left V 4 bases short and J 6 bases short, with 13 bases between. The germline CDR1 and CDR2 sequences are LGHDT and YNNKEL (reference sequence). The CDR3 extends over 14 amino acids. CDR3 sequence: CASSPPRRANEQFF. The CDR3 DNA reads TGTGCCAGCAGCCCACCAAGACGGGCCAATGAGCAGTTCTTC.

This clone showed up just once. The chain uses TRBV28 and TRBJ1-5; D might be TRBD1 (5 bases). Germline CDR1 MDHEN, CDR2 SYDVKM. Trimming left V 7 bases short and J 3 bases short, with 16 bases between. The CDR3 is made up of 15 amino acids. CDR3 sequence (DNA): TGTGCCAGCACCTTCGGAGGGGCTGACAATCAGCCCCAGCATTTT. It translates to CASTFGGADNQPQHF.

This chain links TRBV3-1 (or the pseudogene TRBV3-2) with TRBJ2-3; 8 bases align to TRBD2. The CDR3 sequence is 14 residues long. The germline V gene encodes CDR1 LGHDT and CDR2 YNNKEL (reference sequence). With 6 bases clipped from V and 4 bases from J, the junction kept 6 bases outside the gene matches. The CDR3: CASRGLETADTQYF. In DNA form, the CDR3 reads TGTGCCAGCAGGGGACTAGAGACCGCAGATACGCAGTATTTT.

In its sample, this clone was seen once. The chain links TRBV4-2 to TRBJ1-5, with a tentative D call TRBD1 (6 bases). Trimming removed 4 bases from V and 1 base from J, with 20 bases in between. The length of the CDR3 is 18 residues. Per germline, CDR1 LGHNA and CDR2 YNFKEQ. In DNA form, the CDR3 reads TGTGCCAGCAGCCCTCAAAAGGGGGTCTCGGGAAGCAATCAGCCCCAGCATTTT. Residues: CASSPQKGVSGSNQPQHF.

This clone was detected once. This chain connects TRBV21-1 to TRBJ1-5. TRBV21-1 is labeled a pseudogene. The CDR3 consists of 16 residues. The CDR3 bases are TGTGCCAGCAGCAAAAATATAGAGTCTAGCAATCAGCCCCAGCATTTT. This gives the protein CASSKNIESSNQPQHF.

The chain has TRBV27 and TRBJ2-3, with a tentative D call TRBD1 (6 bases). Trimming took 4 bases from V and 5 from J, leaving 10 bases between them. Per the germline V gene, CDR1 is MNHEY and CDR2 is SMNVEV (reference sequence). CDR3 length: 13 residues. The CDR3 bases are TGTGCCAGCAGTTGGACAGTCGAAGATACGCAGTATTTT. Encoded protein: CASSWTVEDTQYF.

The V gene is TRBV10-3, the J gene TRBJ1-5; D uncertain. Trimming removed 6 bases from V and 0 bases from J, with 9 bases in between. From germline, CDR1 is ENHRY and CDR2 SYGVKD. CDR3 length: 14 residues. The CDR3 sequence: CAISNRDSNQPQHF. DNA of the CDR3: TGTGCCATCAGCAATAGAGATAGCAATCAGCCCCAGCATTTT.

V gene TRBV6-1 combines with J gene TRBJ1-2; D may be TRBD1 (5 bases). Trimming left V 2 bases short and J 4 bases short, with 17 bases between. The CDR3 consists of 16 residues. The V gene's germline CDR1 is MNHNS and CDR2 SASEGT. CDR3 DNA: TGTGCCAGCAGTGAAACCTGGGGACGGGGATCCTATGGCTACACCTTC. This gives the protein CASSETWGRGSYGYTF.

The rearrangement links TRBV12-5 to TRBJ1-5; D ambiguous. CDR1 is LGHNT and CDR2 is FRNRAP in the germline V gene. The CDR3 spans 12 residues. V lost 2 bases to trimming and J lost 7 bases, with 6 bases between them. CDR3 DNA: TGTGCTAGTGGTTTGATCCGACAGCCCCAGCATTTT. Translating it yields CASGLIRQPQHF.

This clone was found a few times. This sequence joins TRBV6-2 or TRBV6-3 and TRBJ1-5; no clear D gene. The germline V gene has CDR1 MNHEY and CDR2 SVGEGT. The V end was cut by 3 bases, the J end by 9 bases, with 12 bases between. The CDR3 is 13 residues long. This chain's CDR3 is CASSYDSPRPQHF. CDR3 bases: TGTGCCAGCAGTTATGACTCCCCCCGGCCCCAGCATTTT.

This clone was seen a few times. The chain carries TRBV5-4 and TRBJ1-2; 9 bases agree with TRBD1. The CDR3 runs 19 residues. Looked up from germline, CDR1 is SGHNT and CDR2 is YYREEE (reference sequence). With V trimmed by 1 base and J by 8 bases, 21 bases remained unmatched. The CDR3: CASSLRGEVPGQGRDGYTF. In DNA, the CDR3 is TGTGCCAGCAGCTTGCGGGGGGAAGTCCCGGGACAGGGACGTGACGGCTACACCTTC.